Sequencing of this T cell receptor beta chain was carried out in a study of PD-1 blockade in classical Hodgkin lymphoma. Background on the study: Nivolumab was administered to patients intravenously at 3 mg/kg every 2 weeks. Study-level findings and limits: While CD8+ TCR diversity did not rise significantly by C4D1, CD4+ TCR diversity did. Complete responders matched newly diagnosed patients in baseline diversity. Reported findings placed baseline TCR diversity lower in newly diagnosed patients (compared with healthy donors).

Brentuximab vedotin exposure varied, and every patient relapsed after autologous stem cell transplantation. TCRdb's table, derived via immunoSEQ multiplex PCR, lists solely in-frame clones and lacks some. The repertoire consists of about 46,000 clones, with around three quarters occurring once and the leading ten covering approximately 21%. Deletions cut 4 bases from V and 2 bases from J, with 12 bases between. The CDR3 consists of 14 residues. CDR1 and CDR2 from the germline V gene are SGHRS and YFSETQ. About this clone itself: Its antigen remains unknown.

This receptor was identified in a human donor with classical Hodgkin lymphoma. This chain connects TRBV5-1 to TRBJ1-1; TRBD1 is a possible D gene (6 bases). The sample here was peripheral blood mononuclear cells (PBMCs), taken before the second cycle of nivolumab. The DNA of the CDR3 is TGCGCCAGCAGCAACGGACAGCCCAACACTGAAGCTTTCTTT. Translating gives CASSNGQPNTEAFF.